This T cell receptor (beta chain) stems from a study of blood T cell repertoires in COVID-19. Study information: Collection of acute and convalescent COVID-19 samples took place in the United States, Italy and Spain. T cells, B-cell-depleted T cells, or PBMCs provided the cDNA or gDNA that served as material.

V was clipped by 0 bases and J by 5 bases, with 15 bases between them. CDR3 size: 15 residues. The germline gives CDR1 SGDLS, CDR2 YYNGEE. In the study's own analysis: Nucleated cell number was recorded as an estimate derived from reference gene primer amplification. The protocol was immunoSEQ multiplex PCR, while the TCRdb copy is restricted to in-frame clones and leaves out a portion. The D gene and trimming were derived from the DNA, and the V and J assignments and clone size from that table. Here the sample spans 90,000 or so clones, 70% to 90% being singletons. Material: peripheral blood. The chain has TRBV9 and TRBJ2-7; D not certain. This TCR was sampled from a human donor in a cohort sampled during active COVID-19. The CDR3 DNA reads as TGTGCCAGCAGCGTAGGTGGGCCCCTCCAGGACGAGCAGTACTTC. Encoded protein: CASSVGGPLQDEQYF. The full variable domain, its missing parts supplied by reference TRBV9 and TRBJ2-7, is DSGVTQTPKHLITATGQRVTLRCSPRSGDLSVYWYQQSLDQGLQFLIQYYNGEERAKGNILERFSAQQFPDLHSELNLSSLELGDSALYFCASSVGGPLQDEQYFGPGTRLTVT.